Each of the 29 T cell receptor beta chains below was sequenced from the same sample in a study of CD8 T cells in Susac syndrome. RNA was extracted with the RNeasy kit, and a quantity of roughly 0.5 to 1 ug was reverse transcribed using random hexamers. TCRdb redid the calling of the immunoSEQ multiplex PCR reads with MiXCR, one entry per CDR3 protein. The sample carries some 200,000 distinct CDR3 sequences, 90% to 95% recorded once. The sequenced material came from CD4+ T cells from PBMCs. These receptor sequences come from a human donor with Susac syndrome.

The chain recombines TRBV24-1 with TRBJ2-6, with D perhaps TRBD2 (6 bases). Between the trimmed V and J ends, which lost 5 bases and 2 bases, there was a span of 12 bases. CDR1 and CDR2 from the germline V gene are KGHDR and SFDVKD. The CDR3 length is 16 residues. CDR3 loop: CATSAMEGAGANVLTF. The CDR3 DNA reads TGTGCCACCAGTGCAATGGAGGGAGCTGGGGCCAACGTCCTGACTTTC.

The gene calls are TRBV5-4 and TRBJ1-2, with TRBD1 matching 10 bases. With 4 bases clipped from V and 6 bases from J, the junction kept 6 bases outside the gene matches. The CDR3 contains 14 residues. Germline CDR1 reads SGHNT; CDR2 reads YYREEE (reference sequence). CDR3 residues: CASSLTGGADGYTF. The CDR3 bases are TGTGCCAGCAGCCTGACAGGGGGCGCGGATGGCTACACCTTC.

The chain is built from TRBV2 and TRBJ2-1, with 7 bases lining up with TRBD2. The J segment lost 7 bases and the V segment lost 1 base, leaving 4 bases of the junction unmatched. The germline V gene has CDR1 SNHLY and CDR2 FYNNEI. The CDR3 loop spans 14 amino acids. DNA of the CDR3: TGTGCCAGCAGTGAAGGGACTAGAGCAAATGAGCAGTTCTTC. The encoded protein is CASSEGTRANEQFF.

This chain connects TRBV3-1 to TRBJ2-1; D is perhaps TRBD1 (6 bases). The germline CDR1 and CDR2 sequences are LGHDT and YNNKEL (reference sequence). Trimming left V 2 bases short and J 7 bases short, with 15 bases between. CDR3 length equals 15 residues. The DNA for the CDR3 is TGTGCCAGCAGCCAAAGAACACAGGGTAATAATGAGCAGTTCTTC. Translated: CASSQRTQGNNEQFF.

Here the CDR3 reads CASSPRGLLGETQYF. The CDR3 bases are TGTGCCAGCTCACCAAGGGGCCTTCTCGGAGAGACCCAGTACTTC. The chain couples TRBV18 to TRBJ2-5; the D gene is possibly TRBD1 (5 bases). Per the germline V gene, CDR1 is KGHSH and CDR2 is LQKENI. This CDR3 is 15 amino acids long. Deletions cut 2 bases from V and 4 bases from J, with 14 bases between.

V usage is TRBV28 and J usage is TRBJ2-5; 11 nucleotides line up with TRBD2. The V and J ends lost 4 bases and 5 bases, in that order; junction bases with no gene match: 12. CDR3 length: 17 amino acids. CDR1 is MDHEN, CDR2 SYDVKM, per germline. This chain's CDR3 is CASSSSSGRRRDETQYF. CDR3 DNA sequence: TGTGCCAGCAGTTCCTCTAGCGGGAGGAGGAGAGATGAGACCCAGTACTTC.

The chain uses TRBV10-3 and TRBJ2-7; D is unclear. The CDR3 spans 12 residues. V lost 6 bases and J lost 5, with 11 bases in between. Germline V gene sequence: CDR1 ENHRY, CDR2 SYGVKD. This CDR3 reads CAISTSSHEQYF. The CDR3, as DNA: TGTGCCATCAGCACAAGTTCCCACGAGCAGTACTTC.

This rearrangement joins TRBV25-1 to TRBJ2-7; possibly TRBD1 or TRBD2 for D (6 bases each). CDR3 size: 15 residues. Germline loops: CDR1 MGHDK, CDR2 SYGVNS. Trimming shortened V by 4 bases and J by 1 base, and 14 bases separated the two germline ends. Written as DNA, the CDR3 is TGTGCCAGCAGTGTAGGGGGGCTTCGATCCTACGAGCAGTACTTC. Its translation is CASSVGGLRSYEQYF.

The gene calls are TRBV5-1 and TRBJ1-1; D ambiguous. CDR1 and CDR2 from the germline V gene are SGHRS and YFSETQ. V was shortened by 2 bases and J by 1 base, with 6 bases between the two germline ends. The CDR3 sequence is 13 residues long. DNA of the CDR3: TGCGCCAGCAGCTTTACAGAGAACACTGAAGCTTTCTTT. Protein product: CASSFTENTEAFF.

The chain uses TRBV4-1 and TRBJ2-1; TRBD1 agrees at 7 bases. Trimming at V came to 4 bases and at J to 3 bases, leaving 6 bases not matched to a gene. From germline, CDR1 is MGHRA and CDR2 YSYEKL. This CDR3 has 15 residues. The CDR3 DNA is TGCGCCAGCAGCCGGATGGGACAGAGCTACAATGAGCAGTTCTTC. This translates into CASSRMGQSYNEQFF.

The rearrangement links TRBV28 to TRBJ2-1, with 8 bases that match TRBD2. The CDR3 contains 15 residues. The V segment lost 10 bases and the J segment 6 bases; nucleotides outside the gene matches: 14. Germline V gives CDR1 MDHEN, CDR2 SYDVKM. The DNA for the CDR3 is TGTGCCATTGGTCGGGGGGGGAGTTCGGGCAATGAGCAGTTCTTC. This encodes CAIGRGGSSGNEQFF.

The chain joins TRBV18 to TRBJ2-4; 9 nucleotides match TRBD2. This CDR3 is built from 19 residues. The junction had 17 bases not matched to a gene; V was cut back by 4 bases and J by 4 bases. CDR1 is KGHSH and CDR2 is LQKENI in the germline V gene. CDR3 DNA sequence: TGTGCCAGCTCACTGATAGCGGGGGTCACCCTACCGCCTAAAAACATTCAGTACTTC. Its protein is CASSLIAGVTLPPKNIQYF. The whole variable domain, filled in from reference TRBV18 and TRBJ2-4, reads NAGVMQNPRHLVRRRGQEARLRCSPMKGHSHVYWYRQLPEEGLKFMVYLQKENIIDESGMPKERFSAEFPKEGPSILRIQQVVRGDSAAYFCASSLIAGVTLPPKNIQYFGAGTRLSVL.

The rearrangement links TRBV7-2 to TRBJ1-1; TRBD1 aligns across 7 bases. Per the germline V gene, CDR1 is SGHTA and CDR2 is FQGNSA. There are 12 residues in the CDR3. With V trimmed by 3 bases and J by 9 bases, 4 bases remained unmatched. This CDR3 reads CASSLRQGQAFF. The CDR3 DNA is TGTGCCAGCAGCTTGCGACAGGGACAAGCTTTCTTT. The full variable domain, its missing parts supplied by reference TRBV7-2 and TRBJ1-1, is GAGVSQSPSNKVTEKGKDVELRCDPISGHTALYWYRQSLGQGLEFLIYFQGNSAPDKSGLPSDRFSAERTGGSVSTLTIQRTQQEDSAVYLCASSLRQGQAFFGQGTRLTVV.

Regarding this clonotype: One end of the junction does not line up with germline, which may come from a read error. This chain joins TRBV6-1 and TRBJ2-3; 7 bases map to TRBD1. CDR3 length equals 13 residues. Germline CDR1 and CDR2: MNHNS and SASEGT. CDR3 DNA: TGTGCCAGCAGCTGGGACAGCAGAGATACGCAGTATTTT. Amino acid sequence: CASSWDSRDTQYF.

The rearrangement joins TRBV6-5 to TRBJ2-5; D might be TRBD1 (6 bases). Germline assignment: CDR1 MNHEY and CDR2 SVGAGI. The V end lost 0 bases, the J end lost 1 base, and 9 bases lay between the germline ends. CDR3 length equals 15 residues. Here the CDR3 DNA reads TGTGCCAGCAGTTACTCGGCAGGGGTCCAAGAGACCCAGTACTTC. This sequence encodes CASSYSAGVQETQYF.

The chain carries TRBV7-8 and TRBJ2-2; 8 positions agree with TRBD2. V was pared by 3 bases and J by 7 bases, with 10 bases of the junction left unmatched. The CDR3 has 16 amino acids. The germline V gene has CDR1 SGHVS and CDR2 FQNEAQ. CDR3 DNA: TGTGCCAGCAGCTTCAGTCCGGGGCGGGAGGTCGGGGAGCTGTTTTTT. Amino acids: CASSFSPGREVGELFF.

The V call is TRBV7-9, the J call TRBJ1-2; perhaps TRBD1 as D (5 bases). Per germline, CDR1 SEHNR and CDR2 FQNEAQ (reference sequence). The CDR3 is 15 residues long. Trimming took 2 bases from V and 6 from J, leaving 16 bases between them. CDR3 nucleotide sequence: TGTGCCAGCAGCTTACGGGGCGGGGGTCATCATGGCTACACCTTC. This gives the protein CASSLRGGGHHGYTF.

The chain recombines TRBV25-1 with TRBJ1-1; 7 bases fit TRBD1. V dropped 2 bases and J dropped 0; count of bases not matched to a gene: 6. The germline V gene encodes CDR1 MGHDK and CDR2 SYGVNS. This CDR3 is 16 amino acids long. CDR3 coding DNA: TGTGCCAGCAGTGAACTAGGGACAGCCTTGAACACTGAAGCTTTCTTT. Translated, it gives CASSELGTALNTEAFF.

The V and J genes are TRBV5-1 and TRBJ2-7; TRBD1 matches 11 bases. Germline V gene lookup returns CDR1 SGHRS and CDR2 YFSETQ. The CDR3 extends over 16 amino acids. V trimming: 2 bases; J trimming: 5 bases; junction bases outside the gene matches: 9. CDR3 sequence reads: CASSLRTGGPRDEQYF. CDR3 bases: TGCGCCAGCAGCTTACGGACAGGGGGCCCTCGGGACGAGCAGTACTTC.

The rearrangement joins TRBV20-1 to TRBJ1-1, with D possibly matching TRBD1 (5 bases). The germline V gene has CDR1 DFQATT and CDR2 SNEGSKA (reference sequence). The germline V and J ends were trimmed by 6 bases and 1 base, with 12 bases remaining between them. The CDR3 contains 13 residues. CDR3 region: CSAGDWRNTEAFF. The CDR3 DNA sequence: TGCAGTGCCGGGGACTGGAGGAACACTGAAGCTTTCTTT.

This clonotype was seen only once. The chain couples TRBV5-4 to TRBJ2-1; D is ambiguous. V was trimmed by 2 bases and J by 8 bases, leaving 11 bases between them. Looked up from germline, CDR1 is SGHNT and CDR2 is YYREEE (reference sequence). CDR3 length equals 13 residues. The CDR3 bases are TGTGCCAGCAGCTTAGGCAGGAGCTATGAGCAGTTCTTC. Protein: CASSLGRSYEQFF.

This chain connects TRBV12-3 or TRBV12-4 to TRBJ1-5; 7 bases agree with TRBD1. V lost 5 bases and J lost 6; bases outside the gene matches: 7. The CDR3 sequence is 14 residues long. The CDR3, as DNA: TGTGCCAGCAGTCTAACAGGGGCCGGTCAGCCCCAGCATTTT. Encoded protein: CASSLTGAGQPQHF.

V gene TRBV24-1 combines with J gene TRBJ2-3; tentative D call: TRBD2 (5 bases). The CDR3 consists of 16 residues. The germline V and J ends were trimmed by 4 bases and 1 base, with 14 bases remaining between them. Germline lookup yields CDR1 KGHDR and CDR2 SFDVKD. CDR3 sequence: CATSDPGRVGTDTQYF. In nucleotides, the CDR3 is TGTGCCACCAGTGACCCCGGGCGGGTAGGCACAGATACGCAGTATTTT.

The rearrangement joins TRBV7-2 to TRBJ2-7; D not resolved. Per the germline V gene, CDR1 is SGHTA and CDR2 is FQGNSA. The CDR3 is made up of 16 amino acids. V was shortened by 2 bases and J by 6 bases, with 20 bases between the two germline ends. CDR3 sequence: CASSLKLIRMSGEQYF. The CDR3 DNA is TGTGCCAGCAGCTTAAAGCTCATCCGGATGTCGGGCGAGCAGTACTTC.

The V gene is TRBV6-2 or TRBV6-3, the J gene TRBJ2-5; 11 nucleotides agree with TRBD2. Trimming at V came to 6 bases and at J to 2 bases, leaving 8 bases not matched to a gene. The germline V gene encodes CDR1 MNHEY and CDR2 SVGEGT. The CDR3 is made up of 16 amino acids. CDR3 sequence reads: CASRPLAGGTQETQYF. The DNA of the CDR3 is TGTGCCAGCAGACCCCTAGCGGGGGGCACTCAAGAGACCCAGTACTTC.

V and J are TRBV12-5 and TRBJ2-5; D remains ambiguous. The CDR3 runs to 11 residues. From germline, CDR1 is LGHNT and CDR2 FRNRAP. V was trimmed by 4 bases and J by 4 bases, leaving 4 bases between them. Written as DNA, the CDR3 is TGTGCTAGTGGTTCTGTAGAGACCCAGTACTTC. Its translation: CASGSVETQYF.

The CDR3 DNA is TGTGCCAGCAGCCAAGCTACAGGGGGGGAAAAACTGTTTTTT. Protein product: CASSQATGGEKLFF. The gene calls are TRBV3-1 and TRBJ1-4, with 8 bases identical to TRBD1. This CDR3 comprises 14 residues. Trimming at V came to 1 base and at J to 8 bases, leaving 3 bases not matched to a gene. Germline CDR1 reads LGHDT; CDR2 reads YNNKEL (reference sequence). Drawing the rest from reference TRBV3-1 and TRBJ1-4, the complete variable domain is DTAVSQTPKYLVTQMGNDKSIKCEQNLGHDTMYWYKQDSKKFLKIMFSYNNKELIINETVPNRFSPKSPDKAHLNLHINSLELGDSAVYFCASSQATGGEKLFFGSGTQLSVL.

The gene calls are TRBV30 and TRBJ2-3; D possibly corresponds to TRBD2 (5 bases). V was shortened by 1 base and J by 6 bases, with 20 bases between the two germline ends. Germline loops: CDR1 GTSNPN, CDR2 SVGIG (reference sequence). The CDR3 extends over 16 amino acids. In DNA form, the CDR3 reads TGTGCCTGGAGTGGGGTGGACCTCGCGGGTTTGGATACGCAGTATTTT. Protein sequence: CAWSGVDLAGLDTQYF.

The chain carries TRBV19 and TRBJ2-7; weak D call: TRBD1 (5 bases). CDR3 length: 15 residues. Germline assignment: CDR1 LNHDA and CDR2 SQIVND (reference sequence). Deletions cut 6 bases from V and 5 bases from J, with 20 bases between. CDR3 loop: CASSPLRQPLHEQYF. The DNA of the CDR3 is TGTGCCAGTAGCCCACTCCGACAGCCCCTTCACGAGCAGTACTTC.